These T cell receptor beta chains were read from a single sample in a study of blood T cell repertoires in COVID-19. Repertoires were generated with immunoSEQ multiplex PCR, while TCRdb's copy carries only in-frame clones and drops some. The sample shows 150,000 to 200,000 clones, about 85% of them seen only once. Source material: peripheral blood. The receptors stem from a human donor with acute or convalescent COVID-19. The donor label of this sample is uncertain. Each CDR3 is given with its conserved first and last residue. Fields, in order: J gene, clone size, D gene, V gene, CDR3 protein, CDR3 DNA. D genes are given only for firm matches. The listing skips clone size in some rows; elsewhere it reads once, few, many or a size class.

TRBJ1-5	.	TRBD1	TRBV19	CASRPRGQGVQPQHF	TGTGCCAGTAGACCCCGGGGACAGGGGGTTCAGCCCCAGCATTTT
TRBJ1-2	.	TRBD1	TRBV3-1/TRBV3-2	CASSQENKGQGNYGYTF	TGTGCCAGCAGCCAAGAGAATAAGGGACAGGGAAACTATGGCTACACCTTC
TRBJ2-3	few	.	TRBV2	CASSVRGGTDTQYF	TGTGCCAGCAGTGTAAGGGGTGGCACAGATACGCAGTATTTT
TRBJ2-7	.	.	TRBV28	CASRLSSYEQYF	TGTGCCAGCCGTCTTAGCTCCTACGAGCAGTACTTC
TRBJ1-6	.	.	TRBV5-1	CASSPQVQGGNSPLHF	TGCGCCAGCAGCCCACAGGTCCAGGGTGGGAATTCACCCCTCCACTTT
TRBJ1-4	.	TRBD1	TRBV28	CASSLSPGAGGGSVEKLFF	TGTGCCAGCAGTTTATCGCCCGGGGCAGGGGGCGGTTCGGTTGAAAAACTGTTTTTT
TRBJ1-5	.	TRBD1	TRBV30	CAWSRDRGYQPQHF	TGTGCCTGGAGTAGGGACAGGGGATATCAGCCCCAGCATTTT
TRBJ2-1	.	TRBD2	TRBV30	CAGTSGGLNEQFF	TGTGCCGGGACTAGCGGAGGTTTAAATGAGCAGTTCTTC
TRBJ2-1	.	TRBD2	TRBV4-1	CASSQGSGGAVNEQFF	TGCGCCAGCAGCCAAGGCAGCGGGGGGGCCGTCAATGAGCAGTTCTTC
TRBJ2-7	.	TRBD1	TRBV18	CASSPSRDRGSYEQYF	TGTGCCAGCTCACCAAGCCGGGACAGGGGTTCCTACGAGCAGTACTTC
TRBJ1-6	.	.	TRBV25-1	CASSPNQGALHF	TGTGCCAGCAGCCCTAACCAGGGCGCCCTCCACTTT
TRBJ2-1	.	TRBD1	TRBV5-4	CASSSRTGPSSYNEQFF	TGTGCCAGCAGCTCCCGGACAGGGCCGAGCTCCTACAATGAGCAGTTCTTC
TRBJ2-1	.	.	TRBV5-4	CASSLGIRSQEQFF	TGTGCCAGCAGCTTGGGGATTAGGAGCCAAGAGCAGTTCTTC
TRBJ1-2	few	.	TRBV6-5	CASSYSKKTFRYTF	TGTGCCAGCAGTTACTCGAAAAAGACATTCCGATACACCTTC
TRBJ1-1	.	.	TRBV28	CASSLFQGISEAFF	TGTGCCAGCAGTTTGTTCCAGGGTATTTCTGAAGCTTTCTTT
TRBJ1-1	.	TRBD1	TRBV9	CASSVSGTGNTEAFF	TGTGCCAGCAGCGTCTCCGGGACAGGGAACACTGAAGCTTTCTTT